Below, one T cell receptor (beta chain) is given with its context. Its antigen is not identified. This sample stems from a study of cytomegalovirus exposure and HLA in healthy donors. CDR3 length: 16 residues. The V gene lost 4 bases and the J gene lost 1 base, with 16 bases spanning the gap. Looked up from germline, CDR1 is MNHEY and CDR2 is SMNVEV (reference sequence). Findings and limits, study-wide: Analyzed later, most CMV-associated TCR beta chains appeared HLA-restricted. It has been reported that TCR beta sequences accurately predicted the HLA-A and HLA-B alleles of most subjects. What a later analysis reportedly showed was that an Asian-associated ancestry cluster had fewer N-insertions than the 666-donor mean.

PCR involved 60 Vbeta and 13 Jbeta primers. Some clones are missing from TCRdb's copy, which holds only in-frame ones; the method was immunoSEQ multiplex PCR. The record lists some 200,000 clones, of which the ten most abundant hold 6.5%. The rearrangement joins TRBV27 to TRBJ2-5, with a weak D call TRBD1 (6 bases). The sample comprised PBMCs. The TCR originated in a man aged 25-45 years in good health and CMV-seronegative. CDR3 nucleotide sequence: TGTGCCAGCAGTTCAATTCCCCGGACAGCCCAAGAGACCCAGTACTTC. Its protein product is CASSSIPRTAQETQYF.